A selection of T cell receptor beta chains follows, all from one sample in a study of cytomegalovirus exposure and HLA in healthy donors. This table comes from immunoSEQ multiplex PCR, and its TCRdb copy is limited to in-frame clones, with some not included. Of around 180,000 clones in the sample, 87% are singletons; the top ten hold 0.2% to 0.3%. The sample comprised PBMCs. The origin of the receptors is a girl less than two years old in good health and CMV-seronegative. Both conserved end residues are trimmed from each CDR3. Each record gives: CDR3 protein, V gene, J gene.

ASSPQGLNTEAF	TRBV5-1	TRBJ1-1
ASSRQGTNYGYT	TRBV6-6	TRBJ1-2
ASSFDLSGQREKLF	TRBV7-8	TRBJ1-4
ASSVQGLPNYGYT	TRBV5-1	TRBJ1-2
ASSPGQVYGYT	TRBV5-4	TRBJ1-2
ASRAPGGFDTQY	TRBV6-5	TRBJ2-3
SVEDLPGTSGAYNEQF	TRBV29-1	TRBJ2-1
AWSTQGEQPQH	TRBV30	TRBJ1-5
ASSPLAGATGELF	TRBV4-2	TRBJ2-2
ASSRLSDRINQPQH	TRBV5-8	TRBJ1-5
ASSKEQYGVGPETYGYT	TRBV21-1	TRBJ1-2
AISESPGGETQY	TRBV10-3	TRBJ2-5
ASSPSGTGDEKLF	TRBV6-6	TRBJ1-4
ASSLMGSSTQETQY	TRBV7-3	TRBJ2-5
ASSSRGRDTEAF	TRBV5-1	TRBJ1-1
ASSVHPPGQGGYSNQPQH	TRBV6-1	TRBJ1-5
ASSGTTSGGPNEQY	TRBV5-1	TRBJ2-7
ASSRQGNQPQH	TRBV7-9	TRBJ1-5
ASRITGSTEAF	TRBV27	TRBJ1-1
ASSLAPQGAIYEQY	TRBV5-1	TRBJ2-7
ASSPTGGDEKLF	TRBV5-1	TRBJ1-4
ASSVGWGGGGETQY	TRBV9	TRBJ2-5
ASSIGQGGLNEQF	TRBV19	TRBJ2-1
ASRSDVVTKLFRGETQY	TRBV7-2	TRBJ2-5
ASSLLGPPNYGYT	TRBV27	TRBJ1-2
ASSLAGTGELF	TRBV7-9	TRBJ2-2
ASSSTGTGRDEQY	TRBV6-6	TRBJ2-7
ASSPFDRPMGDEQY	TRBV9	TRBJ2-7
ASSMTGGYSNQPQH	TRBV27	TRBJ1-5
ASSPSGTPKAF	TRBV5-6	TRBJ1-1
ASSSGTSGVVETQY	TRBV9	TRBJ2-5
ASSPYLTGELF	TRBV9	TRBJ2-2
ASSEEGLAGGGQEQY	TRBV6-1	TRBJ2-7
ASSPVRRPYNEQF	TRBV18	TRBJ2-1
ASSPARGGEQY	TRBV5-1	TRBJ2-7
ASRPQGSSYNEQF	TRBV19	TRBJ2-1
ASSYGTSSSYEQY	TRBV6-5	TRBJ2-7
AWSESHEQY	TRBV30	TRBJ2-7
ASSPRLARGGEQY	TRBV7-9	TRBJ2-7
ASSALANLGNEQF	TRBV9	TRBJ2-1
ASSFDRTYEQY	TRBV7-9	TRBJ2-7
ASSLSTEYYNEQF	TRBV5-1	TRBJ2-1
ASSWQGLDNEQF	TRBV2	TRBJ2-1
ASSPPEGQGIGGYT	TRBV19	TRBJ1-2
ASSWGQAYSPLH	TRBV27	TRBJ1-6
ASSLGLAGGETQY	TRBV19	TRBJ2-5
ASSISHYGYT	TRBV5-8	TRBJ1-2
ASSLDRLAGLEQF	TRBV11-2	TRBJ2-1
ASSSFRDKGQPQH	TRBV4-1	TRBJ1-5
ASSPDRVPYEQY	TRBV4-1	TRBJ2-7
ASSEPDRAELF	TRBV25-1	TRBJ2-2
ASSQDRTDEAF	TRBV4-1	TRBJ1-1